This TCR beta chain was obtained from a study of cytomegalovirus exposure and HLA in healthy donors. Study-wide findings and caveats: Relative to the approximately 680-donor mean, N-insertions were reportedly fewer in an Asian-associated ancestry cluster in a later analysis. According to an earlier analysis, most TCR beta V segments yielded productive rearrangements about 87% or about 30% of the time.

In the case of this clone: Its antigen is unknown.

V shed 5 bases and J 4 bases; nucleotides not matched to a gene: 14. Germline V lookup: CDR1 WSHSY, CDR2 SAAADI. This CDR3 region has 17 residues. This PCR relied on a set of 60 Vbeta primers and 13 Jbeta primers. Generated by immunoSEQ multiplex PCR, the TCRdb table keeps only in-frame clones and is missing some. The sample lists about 150,000 clones, roughly 77% occurring once. The sequence was obtained from a young man in good health and CMV-seropositive. The sequencing input was PBMCs. This chain links TRBV10-2 with TRBJ2-7; 10 bases align to TRBD1. This CDR3 reads CASSLQASGTGAYEQYF. The CDR3 nucleotides are TGCGCCAGCAGTCTCCAAGCGAGCGGGACAGGGGCGTACGAGCAGTACTTC.